This T cell receptor beta chain was captured in a study of neoadjuvant anti-PD-1 for oral cavity cancer. As for the study in general: Around day 43, patients without progression received a fourth nivolumab dose before surgery.

This sample's time point: after neoadjuvant nivolumab, at surgical resection. Patients had HPV-negative, locally advanced oral cavity squamous cell carcinoma. Germline CDR1 SGHNT, CDR2 YYREEE (reference sequence). The CDR3 consists of 13 residues. Here immunoSEQ multiplex PCR was the method, and the copy in TCRdb shows in-frame clones only, minus some. The sample lists some 15,000 clones, around 76% occurring once. The sequencing used PBMCs, collected after nivolumab (anti-PD-1) treatment. The rearrangement joins TRBV5-4 to TRBJ2-3; TRBD1 agrees at 7 bases. The receptor was isolated from a person between 35 and 79 years old with oral cavity squamous cell carcinoma. The CDR3 region is CAQQVTGDDTQYF. CDR3 nucleotide sequence: TGTGCTCAGCAGGTAACAGGGGATGATACGCAGTATTTT.